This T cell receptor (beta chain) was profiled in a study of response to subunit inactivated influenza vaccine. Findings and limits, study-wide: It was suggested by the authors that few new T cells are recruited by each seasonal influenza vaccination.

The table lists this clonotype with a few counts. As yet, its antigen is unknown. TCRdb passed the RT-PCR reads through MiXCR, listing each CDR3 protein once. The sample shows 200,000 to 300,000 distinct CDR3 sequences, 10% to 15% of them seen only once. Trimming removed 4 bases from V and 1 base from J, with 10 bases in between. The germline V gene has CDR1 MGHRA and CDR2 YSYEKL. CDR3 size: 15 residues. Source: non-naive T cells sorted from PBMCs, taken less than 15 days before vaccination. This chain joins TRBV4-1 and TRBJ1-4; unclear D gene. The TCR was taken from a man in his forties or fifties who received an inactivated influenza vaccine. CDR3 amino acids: CASSLLLGTNEKLFF. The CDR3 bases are TGCGCCAGCAGCCTCCTCTTGGGAACTAATGAAAAACTGTTTTTT.